What follows are 31 T cell receptor beta chains derived from one specimen sequenced in a study of T cell responses to AZD1222 COVID-19 vaccine. Produced via immunoSEQ multiplex PCR; TCRdb's table is partial and in-frame only. The sample lists some 130,000 clones, around nine tenths occurring once. This sample comprised peripheral blood, obtained on day 0 of AZD1222 vaccination. The receptors stem from an adult in good health.

The chain has TRBV24-1 and TRBJ1-2; 7 bases match TRBD1. Unmatched junction bases numbered 5, after V lost 12 bases and J lost 5 bases. CDR3 length: 11 amino acids. Germline V lookup: CDR1 KGHDR, CDR2 SFDVKD. CDR3 protein: CAPGGRYGYTF. The DNA of the CDR3 is TGTGCCCCAGGGGGTCGTTATGGCTACACCTTC.

The chain employs TRBV11-3 and TRBJ1-1, with a weak D call TRBD1 (5 bases). Germline V gene data show CDR1 as SGHNT and CDR2 as YENEEA. CDR3 size: 14 residues. The V end lost 2 bases, the J end lost 3 bases, and 10 bases lay between the germline ends. The CDR3 sequence is CASSLSPRDTEAFF. Written as DNA, the CDR3 is TGTGCCAGCAGCTTATCTCCCAGGGACACTGAAGCTTTCTTT.

The chain recombines TRBV11-1 with TRBJ2-6; D unresolved. CDR1 and CDR2 (germline): SGHAT, FQDESV (reference sequence). The CDR3 consists of 16 residues. The germline V and J ends were trimmed by 1 base and 0 bases, with 7 bases remaining between them. CDR3: CASSLGGISGANVLTF. The CDR3 nucleotides read TGTGCCAGCAGCTTAGGAGGAATCTCTGGGGCCAACGTCCTGACTTTC.

The chain employs TRBV6-5 and TRBJ1-3; weak D call: TRBD1 (5 bases). The CDR3 spans 14 residues. Trimming stripped 5 bases from V and 0 bases from J, with 8 bases between. CDR1 and CDR2 from the germline V gene are MNHEY and SVGAGI. The CDR3 region has the DNA TGTGCCAGCAGTACAGGAGCCTCTGGAAACACCATATATTTT. This sequence encodes CASSTGASGNTIYF.

V usage is TRBV5-1 and J usage is TRBJ2-5; D not certain. This CDR3 has 14 residues. Deletions cut 3 bases from V and 5 bases from J, with 14 bases between. Germline CDR1 and CDR2: SGHRS and YFSETQ. The chain's CDR3 is CASSSQGPQETQYF. CDR3 nucleotides: TGCGCCAGCAGCTCTCAAGGTCCACAGGAGACCCAGTACTTC.

This chain joins TRBV7-9 and TRBJ1-2; TRBD1 aligns across 10 bases. V lost 4 bases and J lost 4; bases outside the gene matches: 15. This CDR3 spans 18 amino acids. CDR1 SEHNR and CDR2 FQNEAQ come from the germline V gene (reference sequence). Written as DNA, the CDR3 is TGTGCCAGCAGCTCCAAGACCCCCCGGGACAGGGGAATCTATGGCTACACCTTC. It yields the protein CASSSKTPRDRGIYGYTF.

V and J are TRBV4-2 and TRBJ1-2; TRBD1 matches at 7 bases. This CDR3 region has 15 residues. In germline, CDR1 is LGHNA, CDR2 YNFKEQ. V gave up 0 bases and J gave up 4 bases; unmatched junction bases: 5. CDR3 sequence reads: CASSQDPGTAYGYTF. The CDR3 region has the DNA TGTGCCAGCAGCCAAGATCCCGGGACAGCCTATGGCTACACCTTC.

This clone has only a few counts. The chain employs TRBV14 and TRBJ1-1; no definite D call. This CDR3 is built from 13 residues. Per the germline V gene, CDR1 is SGHDN and CDR2 is FVKESK. Between the trimmed V and J ends, which lost 0 bases and 6 bases, there was a span of 8 bases. CDR3 nucleotides: TGTGCCAGCAGCCAAGATGTAATGGCTGAAGCTTTCTTT. Its translation is CASSQDVMAEAFF.

This rearrangement joins TRBV10-3 to TRBJ2-5, with 7 nucleotides matching TRBD2. Germline CDR1 reads ENHRY; CDR2 reads SYGVKD. With V trimmed by 10 bases and J by 0 bases, 5 bases remained unmatched. The length of the CDR3 is 13 residues. The CDR3 loop reads CATEAGDQETQYF. CDR3 nucleotides: TGTGCCACCGAGGCGGGGGACCAAGAGACCCAGTACTTC.

The J gene is TRBJ1-2, the V gene TRBV28, with 7 bases that match TRBD1. Per germline, CDR1 MDHEN and CDR2 SYDVKM. V shed 5 bases, J shed 4 bases, and the junction held 4 bases outside the gene matches. This CDR3 comprises 13 residues. The chain's CDR3 is CASSTPGGYGYTF. The CDR3 DNA follows: TGTGCCAGCAGTACACCAGGGGGCTATGGCTACACCTTC.

The chain uses TRBV5-6 and TRBJ1-5; D remains unclear. The CDR3 is 13 amino acids. V lost 1 base and J 7 bases, leaving 9 bases between the germline ends. The germline CDR1 and CDR2 sequences are SGHDT and YYEEEE. The CDR3 DNA sequence: TGTGCCAGCAGCTTGTTAGGTGGACAGCCCCAGCATTTT. Protein: CASSLLGGQPQHF. Together with reference TRBV5-6 and TRBJ1-5, the CDR3 gives the full variable domain: DAGVTQSPTHLIKTRGQQVTLRCSPKSGHDTVSWYQQALGQGPQFIFQYYEEEERQRGNFPDRFSGHQFPNYSSELNVNALLLGDSALYLCASSLLGGQPQHFGDGTRLSIL.

The J gene is TRBJ2-7, the V gene TRBV5-4, with D hard to call. Between the trimmed V and J ends, which lost 3 bases and 6 bases, there was a span of 10 bases. Germline loops: CDR1 SGHNT, CDR2 YYREEE (reference sequence). The CDR3 totals 12 residues. The CDR3, as DNA: TGTGCCAGCAGCTCCTTTTCCGTCGAGCAGTACTTC. This gives the protein CASSSFSVEQYF. Drawing the rest from reference TRBV5-4 and TRBJ2-7, the complete variable domain is ETGVTQSPTHLIKTRGQQVTLRCSSQSGHNTVSWYQQALGQGPQFIFQYYREEENGRGNFPPRFSGLQFPNYSSELNVNALELDDSALYLCASSSFSVEQYFGPGTRLTVT.

This sequence joins TRBV7-7 and TRBJ2-7; 7 bases line up with TRBD2. The trim removed 5 bases at V and 1 base at J, leaving 2 bases unmatched. The CDR3 totals 13 residues. The germline CDR1 and CDR2 sequences are SSHAT and FNYEAQ (reference sequence). CDR3 sequence reads: CASSPGGSYEQYF. The DNA for the CDR3 is TGTGCCAGCAGCCCCGGGGGGTCCTACGAGCAGTACTTC.

CDR3 sequence reads: CASSPGLAGRTDTQYF. DNA for the CDR3: TGTGCCAGTAGTCCGGGACTAGCGGGGCGCACAGATACGCAGTATTTT. The J gene is TRBJ2-3, the V gene TRBV19; 13 bases match TRBD2. Germline lookup yields CDR1 LNHDA and CDR2 SQIVND (reference sequence). With 5 bases clipped from V and 1 base from J, the junction kept 3 bases outside the gene matches. The CDR3 spans 16 residues.

The chain's CDR3 is CASSPHRQGARGYTF. CDR3 nucleotide sequence: TGTGCCAGCAGTCCACACAGACAGGGGGCTCGTGGCTACACCTTC. J is TRBJ1-2 and V is TRBV27; 10 bases fit TRBD1. The germline gives CDR1 MNHEY, CDR2 SMNVEV (reference sequence). V was pared by 5 bases and J by 7 bases, with 10 bases of the junction left unmatched. There are 15 residues in the CDR3.

The V and J genes are TRBV19 and TRBJ1-2; D remains ambiguous. Looked up from germline, CDR1 is LNHDA and CDR2 is SQIVND (reference sequence). Trimming stripped 10 bases from V and 2 bases from J, with 14 bases between. The CDR3 loop spans 13 amino acids. As DNA, the CDR3 is TGTGCCACCCGCCGGGGAGGAAACTATGGCTACACCTTC. It yields the protein CATRRGGNYGYTF.

This clone appeared once. V and J are TRBV6-5 and TRBJ1-1; the D is unclear. V was pared by 11 bases and J by 4 bases, with 14 bases between. The germline V gene has CDR1 MNHEY and CDR2 SVGAGI. This CDR3 comprises 12 residues. This chain's CDR3 is CASSGGVTEAFF. CDR3 coding DNA: TGTGCCTCCTCTGGTGGCGTCACTGAAGCTTTCTTT.

The sample holds one count of this clone. Other DNA sequences of this sample code for an identical CDR3. This sequence joins TRBV7-3 and TRBJ1-1, with D unclear. The V and J ends lost 0 bases and 1 base respectively, with 3 bases between them. Germline loops: CDR1 SGHTA, CDR2 FQGTGA. CDR3 length: 13 residues. CDR3 sequence reads: CASSLTGNTEAFF. CDR3 coding DNA: TGTGCCAGCAGCTTAACAGGGAACACTGAAGCTTTCTTT.

The sample holds one count of this clone. V is TRBV3-1 (or the pseudogene TRBV3-2) and J is TRBJ1-1; TRBD1 might be the D (5 bases). This CDR3 is built from 14 residues. Trimming left V 6 bases short and J 0 bases short, with 11 bases between. The germline V gene encodes CDR1 LGHDT and CDR2 YNNKEL (reference sequence). The CDR3 spells CASSVTVMNTEAFF. CDR3 coding DNA: TGTGCCAGCAGTGTGACAGTTATGAACACTGAAGCTTTCTTT.

V gene TRBV5-1 combines with J gene TRBJ2-7; TRBD1 agrees at 7 bases. Germline V gene lookup returns CDR1 SGHRS and CDR2 YFSETQ. The CDR3 spans 14 residues. V lost 0 bases to trimming and J lost 2 bases; unmatched junction nucleotides: 2. CDR3 protein: CASSLGRGPYEQYF. The CDR3 DNA is TGCGCCAGCAGCTTGGGAAGGGGGCCCTACGAGCAGTACTTC.

V and J are TRBV5-5 and TRBJ2-3, with 14 nucleotides matching TRBD2. The germline CDR1 and CDR2 sequences are SGHKS and YYEKEE (reference sequence). This CDR3 spans 16 amino acids. Trimming took 3 bases from V and 11 from J; bases not matched to a gene: 11. The CDR3 loop reads CASSSATSGGAQVQYF. The CDR3 region has the DNA TGTGCCAGCAGCTCGGCGACTAGCGGGGGGGCCCAAGTGCAGTATTTT.

Notes on this clone: The sample contains more than one DNA sequence encoding this CDR3. The chain employs TRBV12-3 or TRBV12-4 and TRBJ1-1; D remains unclear. The CDR3 has 12 residues. With 7 bases removed from V and 4 bases from J, the gap between germline ends came to 10 bases. The CDR3 is CASTVGLTEAFF. The CDR3 DNA follows: TGTGCCAGCACCGTAGGTCTCACTGAAGCTTTCTTT.

The chain couples TRBV3-1 (or the pseudogene TRBV3-2) to TRBJ1-5; D not certain. The V gene's germline CDR1 is LGHDT and CDR2 YNNKEL (reference sequence). Trimming cost V 0 bases and J 6 bases, with 9 bases left between them. The CDR3 runs 14 residues. The CDR3 coding sequence is TGTGCCAGCAGCCAAGACGGGAACGGTCAGCCCCAGCATTTT. This codes for CASSQDGNGQPQHF.

The gene calls are TRBV19 and TRBJ1-1; D might be TRBD1 (6 bases). The germline gives CDR1 LNHDA, CDR2 SQIVND (reference sequence). Deletions cut 4 bases from V and 7 bases from J, with 16 bases between. There are 14 residues in the CDR3. Written as DNA, the CDR3 is TGTGCCAGTAGTACCGACAGGTCCTCTCGTGAAGCTTTCTTT. Amino acid sequence: CASSTDRSSREAFF.

The chain carries TRBV9 and TRBJ1-1; 9 bases are shared with TRBD1. CDR3 length: 16 residues. V was clipped by 4 bases and J by 3 bases; unmatched bases: 10. CDR1 SGDLS and CDR2 YYNGEE come from the germline V gene. CDR3 bases: TGTGCCAGCAGCTCACAGGGGGCTTTATTCGACACTGAAGCTTTCTTT. The encoded protein is CASSSQGALFDTEAFF.

There are a few counts of this clone. This chain uses TRBV6-2 or TRBV6-3 with TRBJ2-1, with 9 positions matching TRBD2. The CDR3 is 14 residues long. After removal of 6 bases from V and 10 bases from J, the junction contained 10 bases not matched to a gene. Germline V gives CDR1 MNHEY, CDR2 SVGEGT. Written as DNA, the CDR3 is TGTGCCAGCAGCGCGCTAGCGGGGAAAAGAGAGCAGTTCTTC. Translated, it gives CASSALAGKREQFF.

This CDR3 is CASSTPGGDQPQHF. As DNA, the CDR3 is TGTGCCAGTAGTACCCCCGGTGGAGACCAGCCCCAGCATTTT. The rearrangement uses TRBV19 and TRBJ1-5; D not certain. CDR1 LNHDA and CDR2 SQIVND come from the germline V gene (reference sequence). The CDR3 runs to 14 residues. Deletions cut 4 bases from V and 7 bases from J, with 14 bases between.

The rearrangement uses TRBV6-2 or TRBV6-3 and TRBJ1-5, with no clear D. V lost 6 bases to trimming and J lost 0 bases, with 12 bases between them. Germline CDR1 MNHEY, CDR2 SVGEGT. CDR3 length equals 15 residues. This CDR3 reads CASSRGSYSNQPQHF. The CDR3 bases are TGTGCCAGCAGCCGTGGATCCTATAGCAATCAGCCCCAGCATTTT.

The CDR3 coding sequence is TGTGCCTGGAGTGAGAACAGGGGTCAAAATTCACCCCTCCACTTT. It codes for CAWSENRGQNSPLHF. The gene calls are TRBV30 and TRBJ1-6, with 7 nucleotides matching TRBD1. Germline CDR1 is GTSNPN and CDR2 is SVGIG (reference sequence). The CDR3 has 15 residues. V trimming: 1 base; J trimming: 7 bases; junction bases outside the gene matches: 7.

J is TRBJ2-3 and V is TRBV12-3 or TRBV12-4; D unresolved. This CDR3 spans 8 amino acids. V shed 6 bases and J shed 11 bases, with 3 bases lying between them. The DNA of the CDR3 is TGTGCCAGCAGCGGGCAGTATTTT. Its translation is CASSGQYF.

The rearrangement joins TRBV6-6 to TRBJ1-1, with 9 bases aligning to TRBD1. The CDR3 is 16 residues long. Trimming cost V 10 bases and J 4 bases; bases outside gene matches: 16. The germline CDR1 and CDR2 sequences are MNHNY and SVGAGI (reference sequence). CDR3 nucleotide sequence: TGTGCCATTACGACCCAAGGGGGACAGGGTGGCACTGAAGCTTTCTTT. This translates into CAITTQGGQGGTEAFF.